The source of this T cell receptor (beta chain) is a study of spatial heterogeneity in lung cancer. Study-level results: Counts of expanded alpha and beta TCRs within tumors tracked the tumor nonsynonymous mutation count.

Time point meaning: sample taken at primary tumor resection. Donation came from some 73 patients with untreated early-stage non-small cell lung cancer. Germline CDR1 reads SQVTM; CDR2 reads ANQGSEA. This CDR3 spans 14 amino acids. The V segment lost 6 bases and the J segment 5 bases; nucleotides outside the gene matches: 3. Ten or more counts support this clonotype. Its specificity is not known. TCRdb reprocessed the 5' RACE reads with MiXCR, giving one entry per CDR3 protein. The sample records about 24,000 distinct CDR3 sequences, under 9% being singletons. The starting material was lung tumor tissue, obtained at surgery. The TCR originated in a male donor with early-stage non-small cell lung cancer. The chain recombines TRBV29-1 with TRBJ2-1; TRBD2 matches at 14 bases. The CDR3 here is CSVVTSGRDNEQFF. CDR3 DNA sequence: TGCAGCGTAGTGACTAGCGGGAGGGACAATGAGCAGTTCTTC.